One sample yielded the 20 T cell receptor beta chains listed below, sequenced in a study of T cell responses to AZD1222 COVID-19 vaccine. The assay was immunoSEQ multiplex PCR, and TCRdb's table has in-frame clones only and misses some. Among tens of thousands of clones listed, roughly 85% were seen once. The material was peripheral blood, obtained on day 0 of AZD1222 vaccination. These receptors came from an adult in good health.

The rearrangement joins TRBV4-1 to TRBJ2-3, with a possible D match to TRBD1 (6 bases). Germline lookup yields CDR1 MGHRA and CDR2 YSYEKL. Trimming pared 3 bases from V and 1 base from J, leaving 11 bases between. This CDR3 comprises 15 residues. The CDR3 nucleotides are TGCGCCAGCAGCCAGCCAGGGGCGGGCACAGATACGCAGTATTTT. It encodes CASSQPGAGTDTQYF.

This clone appeared a single time. The rearrangement joins TRBV6-5 to TRBJ2-1, with unresolved D. Trimming pared 4 bases from V and 0 bases from J, leaving 13 bases between. Germline CDR1 reads MNHEY; CDR2 reads SVGAGI. The CDR3 contains 16 residues. The chain's CDR3 is CASSSPLVSSYNEQFF. CDR3 DNA: TGTGCCAGCAGTTCGCCCCTTGTGAGCTCCTACAATGAGCAGTTCTTC.

V is TRBV5-7 and J is TRBJ2-1, with 7 bases fitting TRBD2. TRBV5-7 counts as an open reading frame of uncertain function. With V trimmed by 7 bases and J by 10 bases, 20 bases remained unmatched. The CDR3 consists of 16 residues. Here the CDR3 reads CASSSGGKRYSREQFF. CDR3 DNA sequence: TGTGCCAGCTCCTCGGGGGGTAAGAGATATTCTAGAGAGCAGTTCTTC.

There are a few counts of this clone. This chain connects TRBV18 to TRBJ2-7, with 8 bases lining up with TRBD1. This CDR3 has 17 residues. Germline values: CDR1 KGHSH, CDR2 LQKENI. Trimming at V came to 4 bases and at J to 0 bases, leaving 11 bases not matched to a gene. The CDR3 nucleotides are TGTGCCAGCTCACGGGACAGGACAGGTCCGGGCTCCTACGAGCAGTACTTC. It codes for CASSRDRTGPGSYEQYF. Drawing the rest from reference TRBV18 and TRBJ2-7, the complete variable domain is NAGVMQNPRHLVRRRGQEARLRCSPMKGHSHVYWYRQLPEEGLKFMVYLQKENIIDESGMPKERFSAEFPKEGPSILRIQQVVRGDSAAYFCASSRDRTGPGSYEQYFGPGTRLTVT.

The rearrangement uses TRBV7-8 and TRBJ1-2; possibly TRBD1 for D (6 bases). This CDR3 contains 18 residues. V shed 5 bases and J shed 7 bases, with 29 bases lying between them. The germline V gene encodes CDR1 SGHVS and CDR2 FQNEAQ. In nucleotides, the CDR3 is TGTGCCAGCAGCCCGAAGAGGAACCCGGGTGTGACAGGACTTGGCTACACCTTC. Amino acids: CASSPKRNPGVTGLGYTF.

As DNA, the CDR3 is TGTGCCAGTAGCGGGGAGGCAAATAATTCACCCCTCCACTTT. Translating it yields CASSGEANNSPLHF. The chain employs TRBV19 and TRBJ1-6; D is unclear. This CDR3 has 14 amino acids. Deletions cut 6 bases from V and 5 bases from J, with 11 bases between. Germline lookup yields CDR1 LNHDA and CDR2 SQIVND (reference sequence).

The chain couples TRBV6-5 to TRBJ2-7; D might be TRBD2 (6 bases). The germline V gene encodes CDR1 MNHEY and CDR2 SVGAGI. Trimming took 6 bases from V and 5 from J, leaving 11 bases between them. The CDR3 has 12 amino acids. CDR3 coding DNA: TGTGCCAGCAGGGGGGGAGTCGACGAGCAGTACTTC. It yields the protein CASRGGVDEQYF.

V gene TRBV18 combines with J gene TRBJ2-7; 7 bases fit TRBD1. The CDR3 length is 13 residues. J was trimmed by 2 bases and V by 4 bases; bases with no gene match: 2. Germline lookup yields CDR1 KGHSH and CDR2 LQKENI. CDR3 sequence reads: CASSRDSTYEQYF. The DNA for the CDR3 is TGTGCCAGCTCACGGGACAGTACCTACGAGCAGTACTTC.

This sequence joins TRBV19 and TRBJ1-5; TRBD1 is a possible D gene (6 bases). Germline CDR1 and CDR2: LNHDA and SQIVND (reference sequence). CDR3 length equals 16 residues. Trimming shortened V by 4 bases and J by 0 bases, and 13 bases separated the two germline ends. The CDR3: CASSRLRQDSNQPQHF. The CDR3 DNA reads TGTGCCAGTAGTAGGCTAAGACAGGATAGCAATCAGCCCCAGCATTTT.

The chain is built from TRBV6-1 and TRBJ2-7; D unresolved. The CDR3 consists of 11 residues. The V gene's germline CDR1 is MNHNS and CDR2 SASEGT. The germline V and J ends were trimmed by 3 bases and 7 bases, with 7 bases remaining between them. The CDR3 region is CASSEAREQYF. The CDR3 nucleotides are TGTGCCAGCAGTGAGGCTCGGGAGCAGTACTTC.

The rearrangement uses TRBV10-3 and TRBJ1-2, with 8 positions matching TRBD1. This CDR3 region has 13 residues. CDR1 ENHRY and CDR2 SYGVKD come from the germline V gene. The ends lost 7 bases at V and 6 bases at J; junction bases unmatched: 7. For the CDR3, the DNA is TGTGCCATCAACGCGGCAGGGGGCCATGGCTACACCTTC. Its protein is CAINAAGGHGYTF.

CDR3 amino acids: CTGISGYGYTF. DNA for the CDR3: TGCACGGGGATCAGTGGCTATGGCTACACCTTC. The rearrangement joins TRBV29-1 to TRBJ1-2; D unclear. The CDR3 is made up of 11 amino acids. Germline CDR1 SQVTM, CDR2 ANQGSEA. Full variable domain (rest looked up from reference TRBV29-1 and TRBJ1-2): SAVISQKPSRDICQRGTSLTIQCQVDSQVTMMFWYRQQPGQSLTLIATANQGSEATYESGFVIDKFPISRPNLTFSTLTVSNMSPEDSSIYLCTGISGYGYTFGSGTRLTVV.

This clone was picked up a small number of times. CDR3 bases: TGTGCCTGGAGTTTTGGACAGGGTGGTGGCTACACCTTC. This translates into CAWSFGQGGGYTF. The V and J genes are TRBV30 and TRBJ1-2; 8 bases align to TRBD1. Germline V gives CDR1 GTSNPN, CDR2 SVGIG (reference sequence). The CDR3 covers 13 residues. V gave up 2 bases and J gave up 7 bases; unmatched junction bases: 6. Based on the CDR3 plus reference TRBV30 and TRBJ1-2, the full variable domain is SQTIHQWPATLVQPVGSPLSLECTVEGTSNPNLYWYRQAAGRGLQLLFYSVGIGQISSEVPQNLSASRPQDRQFILSSKKLLLSDSGFYLCAWSFGQGGGYTFGSGTRLTVV.

The chain joins TRBV7-2 to TRBJ1-1, with D unclear. CDR1 and CDR2 from the germline V gene are SGHTA and FQGNSA. CDR3 length: 16 amino acids. V was clipped by 2 bases and J by 5 bases, with 18 bases between them. The CDR3 bases are TGTGCCAGCAGCTTAATTTCAGCGGGTGGGAGGACTGAAGCTTTCTTT. It is translated as CASSLISAGGRTEAFF. Filled out from reference TRBV7-2 and TRBJ1-1, the complete variable domain reads GAGVSQSPSNKVTEKGKDVELRCDPISGHTALYWYRQSLGQGLEFLIYFQGNSAPDKSGLPSDRFSAERTGGSVSTLTIQRTQQEDSAVYLCASSLISAGGRTEAFFGQGTRLTVV.

This chain joins TRBV5-1 and TRBJ2-5; perhaps TRBD2 as D (5 bases). Trimming took off 4 bases at V and 4 bases at J, with 17 bases between the two ends. This CDR3 comprises 15 residues. Germline V gene data show CDR1 as SGHRS and CDR2 as YFSETQ. DNA for the CDR3: TGCGCCAGCAGCGTCGGAGGACGCGGCATAGAGACCCAGTACTTC. Protein: CASSVGGRGIETQYF.

The chain recombines TRBV7-9 with TRBJ1-2; tentative D call: TRBD1 (6 bases). CDR1 SEHNR and CDR2 FQNEAQ come from the germline V gene (reference sequence). This CDR3 has 17 residues. V was cut by 2 bases and J by 0 bases, with 16 bases left in between. The CDR3 DNA reads TGTGCCAGCAGCTTACTCGGAGGACAGCTAGCTAACTATGGCTACACCTTC. Its protein product is CASSLLGGQLANYGYTF. The variable domain in full, with the rest retrieved from reference TRBV7-9 and TRBJ1-2, is DTGVSQNPRHKITKRGQNVTFRCDPISEHNRLYWYRQTLGQGPEFLTYFQNEAQLEKSRLLSDRFSAERPKGSFSTLEIQRTEQGDSAMYLCASSLLGGQLANYGYTFGSGTRLTVV.

J is TRBJ2-2 and V is TRBV19; D is uncertain. Trimming shortened V by 5 bases and J by 7 bases, and 14 bases separated the two germline ends. The V gene's germline CDR1 is LNHDA and CDR2 SQIVND (reference sequence). CDR3 size: 14 residues. This CDR3 is CASSHDGYGGELFF. The CDR3 DNA is TGTGCCAGTAGTCATGATGGGTATGGCGGGGAGCTGTTTTTT. The whole variable domain, filled in from reference TRBV19 and TRBJ2-2, reads DGGITQSPKYLFRKEGQNVTLSCEQNLNHDAMYWYRQDPGQGLRLIYYSQIVNDFQKGDIAEGYSVSREKKESFPLTVTSAQKNPTAFYLCASSHDGYGGELFFGEGSRLTVL.

This clone was counted once. This sequence joins TRBV6-5 and TRBJ1-2; weak D call: TRBD1 (5 bases). The length of the CDR3 is 12 residues. Germline V gene sequence: CDR1 MNHEY, CDR2 SVGAGI. V dropped 6 bases and J dropped 8 bases, with 13 bases sitting between them. CDR3 loop: CASSTGTKGYTF. The CDR3, as DNA: TGTGCCAGCAGCACCGGGACGAAAGGCTACACCTTC.

The chain combines TRBV30 with TRBJ1-2; no firm D call. The CDR3 length is 11 residues. Per germline, CDR1 GTSNPN and CDR2 SVGIG (reference sequence). V gave up 0 bases and J gave up 14 bases, with 13 bases separating them. This CDR3 reads CAWSVLDSRTF. In nucleotides, the CDR3 is TGTGCCTGGAGTGTACTGGACTCTCGGACCTTC.

J is TRBJ2-4 and V is TRBV29-1; 7 nucleotides agree with TRBD2. V lost 3 bases to trimming and J lost 10 bases; unmatched junction nucleotides: 6. CDR3 length: 12 amino acids. The germline gives CDR1 SQVTM, CDR2 ANQGSEA. The CDR3 DNA follows: TGCAGCGTTGACCTACACGGGGGGATTCAGTACTTC. Translated: CSVDLHGGIQYF.